This T cell receptor beta chain originates from a study of CD8+ T cells in alopecia areata (dated by TCRdb to between 2018 and 2020). Turning to the overall study: The treated patients took part in an open-label pilot trial in which moderate-to-severe alopecia areata was treated with oral tofacitinib at 5 to 10 mg twice daily. Disease severity in treated patients was measured with the SALT score, which quantifies the percentage of affected scalp surface area. TCRbeta CDR3 regions were amplified by immunoSEQ multiplex PCR using 35 Vbeta forward and 13 Jbeta reverse primers. Scalp tissue and sorted CD4+ and CD8+ peripheral blood T cells from patchy and totalis/universalis alopecia areata patients and from healthy controls were covered by human TCRbeta sequencing. The study used high-throughput TCRbeta sequencing to examine T cell clonal expansion in alopecia areata, in both the C3H/HeJ mouse model and human patients. Patients on tofacitinib were biopsied at baseline and after 4 and 24 weeks of treatment, and several of the patients also had a later scalp biopsy. Clonality in the scalp was compared among normal scalp (n=4), patchy alopecia areata scalp (n=8), and alopecia totalis/universalis scalp (n=8). RNA was obtained with the PAXgene miRNA kit for fixed scalp, the miRNeasy kit for PBMCs, and the RNeasy kit for mouse skin. Tofacitinib was given for 6 to 18 months, followed by 6 months of follow-up off drug to assess delayed response and recurrence. Summary of the overall study and its limitations: Lesional scalp, especially in alopecia totalis/universalis, showed higher clonality and more expanded CD8+ clones than normal scalp, suggesting antigenic drive. During tofacitinib treatment, many expanded lesional clones stuck around in both scalp and blood, and this persistence may partly explain why relapse happens after treatment is stopped. Because the treated cohort was small and had only one nonresponder, larger studies are needed to examine links between baseline CD8+ expansion and response. Scalp TCR repertoire analysis is complicated because resident alphabeta T cells in normal human skin are also sequenced, whereas mouse skin is dominated by gammadelta T cells. Shared TCR sequences between patients were less evident than in mice, which may be partly attributable to HLA diversity in the patient population. Scalp clonality and the number of expanded CD8+ clones among the top 100 scalp clones were significantly decreased by tofacitinib.

Reading the label with the study, this specimen's time point is: 20 to 30 weeks on oral tofacitinib. Reading the label with the study, this specimen's treatment or condition is: oral pan-JAK inhibitor, 5-10 mg twice daily. From alopecia areata patients, peripheral blood was collected along with lesional scalp punch biopsies. PBMCs were separated by density centrifugation and stained for CD3, CD4 and CD8, after which CD4+ and CD8+ T cells were sorted on a FACSAria. For CDR1 and CDR2, the germline V gene (reference sequence) lists GTSNPN and SVGIG. Trimming at the junction amounts to 0 bases on V and 1 base on J, and the germline ends lie 27 bases apart. The CDR3 spans 20 residues, from the cysteine through the phenylalanine. Left in the record is the CDR3 DNA by itself, 60 bases read in frame from the first base. Library generation was performed with the immunoSEQ multiplex PCR assay. RNA was extracted from all samples and reverse transcribed into cDNA, which served as template for TCR sequencing. First-strand cDNA was synthesized using SuperScript III with a 2:1 mix of oligo-dT and random hexamers. A synthetic immune receptor repertoire was used to measure amplification bias, and any remaining bias was corrected computationally. The published analysis was carried out like this. After raw reads were preprocessed to remove errors, the CDR3 was defined following IMGT conventions as running from the conserved cysteine to phenylalanine. Clonality was computed as 1 minus the Shannon entropy, with the entropy normalized by log2 of the number of productive unique TCRs. Whether each scalp clone was CD4 or CD8 was inferred by checking scalp TCRbeta sequences against the CD4 and CD8 repertoires from sorted blood. Sourced from immuneACCESS, this table was stored by TCRdb with only in-frame sequences that have V and J called. A share of the clones is absent; for the studies checked, an unresolved V gene accounts for under half, and the remainder has no known explanation. V, J and clone size reflect that table, while D and trimming were determined from the DNA. Present in this sample are 150,000 to 200,000 clones, around 60% of which were seen just once. Approximately 15% of the sample goes to the ten largest clones.

This clone was counted between two and nine times. There is no known antigen for this receptor. Per-nucleotide qualities are absent, and no much larger clonotype sits a single base away. The starting material was CD4+ T cells sorted from blood, obtained at week 24, from a patient treated with tofacitinib. The chain joins TRBV30 to TRBJ1-1; the D gene lacks a confident call. This TCR was recovered from a human donor with alopecia areata. The nucleotides are TGTGCCTGGAGTGTTACGATGATGTATGGTGGAAGAATTACGAACACTGAAGCTTTCTTT. This is translated as CAWSVTMMYGGRITNTEAFF.